One sample yielded the 26 T cell receptor beta chains listed below, sequenced in a study of T cells in Graves' hyperthyroidism and ophthalmopathy. TCR beta CDR3 regions were amplified from RNA. Researchers ran a first-round RT-PCR on the TCR CDR3 using the HTBI primer set. TCRdb fed the multiplex PCR reads into MiXCR, producing one record per CDR3 protein. In the table there are over 350,000 distinct CDR3 sequences, over 12% of which are singletons. The sample comprised blood. The receptors were gathered from a man younger than 35 with Graves' ophthalmopathy.

As regards this clonotype: A much larger clone sits a single nucleotide away, making a read error possible. V usage is TRBV2 and J usage is TRBJ2-7; no reliable D call. V lost 7 bases and J lost 2, with 9 bases in between. In germline, CDR1 is SNHLY, CDR2 FYNNEI. The CDR3 sequence is 12 residues long. This CDR3 reads CASNLGAYEQYF. DNA of the CDR3: TGTGCCAGCAACCTTGGGGCCTACGAGCAGTACTTC.

This clonotype was seen repeatedly, ten times or more. This chain connects TRBV15 to TRBJ2-7; D possibly uses TRBD1 or TRBD2 (5 bases each). The CDR3 totals 15 residues. The germline V gene encodes CDR1 LNHNV and CDR2 YYDKDF (reference sequence). The V end was cut by 1 base, the J end by 4 bases, with 14 bases between. CDR3 in amino acids: CATSRGDPKDYEQYF. CDR3 coding DNA: TGTGCCACCAGCAGAGGGGACCCGAAGGATTACGAGCAGTACTTC. Full variable domain (missing parts from reference TRBV15 and TRBJ2-7): DAMVIQNPRYQVTQFGKPVTLSCSQTLNHNVMYWYQQKSSQAPKLLFHYYDKDFNNEADTPDNFQSRRPNTSFCFLDIRSPGLGDTAMYLCATSRGDPKDYEQYFGPGTRLTVT.

This clonotype was counted many times. J is TRBJ1-2 and V is TRBV2, with D uncertain. This CDR3 has 16 amino acids. Germline V lookup: CDR1 SNHLY, CDR2 FYNNEI. With 9 bases removed from V and 2 bases from J, the gap between germline ends came to 22 bases. DNA for the CDR3: TGTGCCAGATTCGACACCGGGAAAATTGTCAACTATGGCTACACCTTC. It yields the protein CARFDTGKIVNYGYTF. The entire variable domain, with the rest obtained from reference TRBV2 and TRBJ1-2, is as follows: EPEVTQTPSHQVTQMGQEVILRCVPISNHLYFYWYRQILGQKVEFLVSFYNNEISEKSEIFDDQFSVERPDGSNFTLKIRSTKLEDSAMYFCARFDTGKIVNYGYTFGSGTRLTVV.

The rearrangement links TRBV9 to TRBJ2-7; D might be TRBD2 (7 bases). This CDR3 region has 16 residues. V was cut by 0 bases and J by 2 bases, with 15 bases left in between. The germline V gene has CDR1 SGDLS and CDR2 YYNGEE. The CDR3 region is CASSVGGGGPAYEQYF. DNA for the CDR3: TGTGCCAGCAGCGTAGGAGGGGGGGGCCCGGCCTACGAGCAGTACTTC.

The table lists this clonotype with a few counts. The J gene is TRBJ2-1, the V gene TRBV30, with 7 bases lining up with TRBD1. Trimming took 4 bases from V and 0 from J; bases not matched to a gene: 3. The CDR3 runs to 14 residues. From germline, CDR1 is GTSNPN and CDR2 SVGIG (reference sequence). The CDR3 bases are TGTGCCTGGAACAGACAGGGCTCCTACAATGAGCAGTTCTTC. This translates into CAWNRQGSYNEQFF. Drawing the rest from reference TRBV30 and TRBJ2-1, the complete variable domain is SQTIHQWPATLVQPVGSPLSLECTVEGTSNPNLYWYRQAAGRGLQLLFYSVGIGQISSEVPQNLSASRPQDRQFILSSKKLLLSDSGFYLCAWNRQGSYNEQFFGPGTRLTVL.

This clonotype was seen ten or more times. The chain combines TRBV10-3 with TRBJ2-3; D not resolved. CDR1 is ENHRY and CDR2 is SYGVKD in the germline V gene. The CDR3 extends over 19 amino acids. Trimming removed 0 bases at V and 1 base at J, with 20 bases between. The CDR3 loop reads CAISESSSHDFYRTDTQYF. The CDR3 DNA reads TGTGCCATCAGTGAGTCCTCGTCCCACGACTTCTACCGCACAGATACGCAGTATTTT.

This clonotype came up many times. J is TRBJ2-5 and V is TRBV3-1, with TRBD2 matching 15 bases. The CDR3 runs to 15 residues. CDR1 LGHDT and CDR2 YNNKEL come from the germline V gene (reference sequence). Unmatched junction bases numbered 8, after V lost 4 bases and J lost 11 bases. CDR3 DNA sequence: TGTGCCAGCAGCCCCGGACTAGCGGGAGGGCGTTTTCAGTACTTC. It yields the protein CASSPGLAGGRFQYF.

At least ten counts were recorded for this clonotype. The V and J genes are TRBV6-2 or TRBV6-3 and TRBJ2-7, with 10 nucleotides matching TRBD2. V shed 6 bases and J 0 bases; nucleotides not matched to a gene: 8. Germline V gene lookup returns CDR1 MNHEY and CDR2 SVGEGT. The CDR3 totals 16 residues. The CDR3 nucleotides read TGTGCCAGCAGGCACGATAGCGGGAGGTACTCCTACGAGCAGTACTTC. Translating gives CASRHDSGRYSYEQYF.

In its sample, this clonotype was seen many times. The chain carries TRBV3-1 and TRBJ2-3, with D perhaps matching TRBD2 (6 bases). The germline gives CDR1 LGHDT, CDR2 YNNKEL (reference sequence). V gave up 6 bases and J gave up 3 bases, with 22 bases separating them. This CDR3 has 17 residues. This CDR3 reads CASRTSRYRGLTDTQYF. CDR3 DNA: TGTGCCAGCAGAACCTCGCGTTATCGGGGGTTAACAGATACGCAGTATTTT.

This clonotype appeared a few times. The CDR3 region has the DNA TGTGCCAGCAGGACAGAGTACACCCAGTACTTC. It encodes CASRTEYTQYF. The chain links TRBV6-1 to TRBJ2-5; possible D gene TRBD1, 5 bases. Trimming left V 6 bases short and J 8 bases short, with 10 bases between. The CDR3 is 11 residues long. CDR1 and CDR2 from the germline V gene are MNHNS and SASEGT.

This clonotype turned up a few times. This chain joins TRBV25-1 and TRBJ2-7; D might be TRBD1 (5 bases). The V and J ends lost 1 base and 4 bases respectively, with 8 bases between them. The V gene's germline CDR1 is MGHDK and CDR2 SYGVNS. The CDR3 consists of 13 residues. In DNA form, the CDR3 reads TGTGCCAGCAGTGAATCCAGGGTATACGAGCAGTACTTC. Protein sequence: CASSESRVYEQYF.

This clonotype appeared a few times. The rearrangement links TRBV12-3 or TRBV12-4 to TRBJ2-7, with 9 bases lining up with TRBD1. This CDR3 spans 15 amino acids. Germline trimming cut 7 bases from V and 4 bases from J; bases unmatched to any gene: 11. The CDR3 region is CASTQTGGYRYEQYF. The CDR3 coding sequence is TGTGCCAGCACCCAAACAGGGGGCTACCGTTACGAGCAGTACTTC.

This clonotype was observed at least ten times. The J gene is TRBJ1-1, the V gene TRBV12-3 or TRBV12-4, with D tentatively TRBD1 (5 bases). This CDR3 spans 13 amino acids. V was pared by 7 bases and J by 5 bases, with 14 bases between. The CDR3 protein is CASTWGGETEAFF. The CDR3 DNA reads as TGTGCCAGCACCTGGGGGGGGGAGACTGAAGCTTTCTTT.

This clonotype appeared many times. The chain employs TRBV11-2 and TRBJ2-1; 10 bases match TRBD2. This CDR3 is built from 15 residues. CDR1 is SGHAT and CDR2 is FQNNGV in the germline V gene. J gave up 8 bases and V 5 bases, and 9 bases lay outside the gene matches. CDR3 residues: CASSRRGTSVDEQFF. The CDR3 nucleotides are TGTGCCAGCAGCCGAAGAGGGACTAGCGTCGATGAGCAGTTCTTC.

This clonotype was counted many times. This chain uses TRBV20-1 with TRBJ2-3; 8 bases agree with TRBD2. J gave up 3 bases and V 6 bases, and 11 bases lay outside the gene matches. The CDR3 loop spans 15 amino acids. Germline V gene data show CDR1 as DFQATT and CDR2 as SNEGSKA (reference sequence). CDR3 bases: TGCAGTGCCCTCAAGGTAGCGGGGTCTACAGATACGCAGTATTTT. This translates into CSALKVAGSTDTQYF.

This clonotype has ten or more counts. The chain employs TRBV3-1 and TRBJ1-1; D possibly corresponds to TRBD1 (5 bases). Germline CDR1 LGHDT, CDR2 YNNKEL (reference sequence). This CDR3 region has 17 residues. V lost 0 bases and J 4 bases, leaving 18 bases between the germline ends. The DNA of the CDR3 is TGTGCCAGCAGCCAAGATTGGCGCGGGGAGGGGAGCACTGAAGCTTTCTTT. Its protein is CASSQDWRGEGSTEAFF.

J is TRBJ2-1 and V is TRBV19; 9 bases are shared with TRBD2. The CDR3 length is 15 residues. Germline V gives CDR1 LNHDA, CDR2 SQIVND (reference sequence). Trimming took 2 bases from V and 6 from J; bases not matched to a gene: 5. The CDR3 nucleotides read TGTGCCAGTAGTATACAGCAGCGGGAGGCCAATGAGCAGTTCTTC. This gives the protein CASSIQQREANEQFF.

This clonotype was counted only a few times. The chain links TRBV9 to TRBJ1-3; 10 nucleotides align to TRBD1. Looked up from germline, CDR1 is SGDLS and CDR2 is YYNGEE. V shed 4 bases and J 2 bases; nucleotides not matched to a gene: 6. CDR3 length equals 16 residues. CDR3: CASSLGGTGAGNTIYF. The CDR3 bases are TGTGCCAGCAGCCTGGGGGGGACAGGGGCTGGAAACACCATATATTTT.

This clonotype showed up many times. This rearrangement joins TRBV24-1 to TRBJ2-1, with D possibly being TRBD2 (5 bases). This CDR3 has 16 amino acids. Trimming took off 3 bases at V and 0 bases at J, with 11 bases between the two ends. CDR1 is KGHDR and CDR2 is SFDVKD in the germline V gene. The CDR3 loop is CATSDARLISYNEQFF. The CDR3 nucleotides are TGTGCCACCAGTGATGCCCGACTAATCTCCTACAATGAGCAGTTCTTC.

A few counts support this clonotype. The chain has TRBV6-4 and TRBJ2-7; D may be TRBD2 (7 bases). The CDR3 runs 20 residues. V lost 2 bases, J lost 2 bases, and 28 bases lay in between. Germline CDR1 MRHNA, CDR2 SNTAGT. The CDR3 DNA reads as TGTGCCAGCAGTGACCCCACAGGGCCCCGATGGCTAGCGGTTACCTACGAGCAGTACTTC. Amino acid sequence: CASSDPTGPRWLAVTYEQYF.

The chain has TRBV5-1 and TRBJ2-7; 10 nucleotides match TRBD1. Looked up from germline, CDR1 is SGHRS and CDR2 is YFSETQ. Trimming at V came to 0 bases and at J to 2 bases, leaving 5 bases not matched to a gene. CDR3 length equals 16 residues. CDR3 in amino acids: CASSLGGQGSTYEQYF. CDR3 DNA: TGCGCCAGCAGCTTGGGGGGACAGGGGAGTACCTACGAGCAGTACTTC.

This clonotype showed up many times. This chain links TRBV3-1 with TRBJ1-5; D unclear. Trimming shortened V by 0 bases and J by 6 bases, and 12 bases separated the two germline ends. The CDR3 spans 15 residues. The germline V gene encodes CDR1 LGHDT and CDR2 YNNKEL (reference sequence). CDR3 coding DNA: TGTGCCAGCAGCCAAGATTTCGGGGTCGGTCAGCCCCAGCATTTT. The encoded protein is CASSQDFGVGQPQHF.

This clonotype appeared a few times. J is TRBJ2-1 and V is TRBV6-1; D is ambiguous. The CDR3 is made up of 17 amino acids. With 2 bases removed from V and 0 bases from J, the gap between germline ends came to 14 bases. The germline CDR1 and CDR2 sequences are MNHNS and SASEGT. DNA of the CDR3: TGTGCCAGCAGTGAAAGGTGGGCCGCCAGCTCCTACAATGAGCAGTTCTTC. It translates to CASSERWAASSYNEQFF.

The rearrangement uses TRBV29-1 and TRBJ2-2; no clear D. This CDR3 has 16 residues. The ends were cut back, 0 bases at V and 3 bases at J, with 14 bases in the middle. CDR1 is SQVTM and CDR2 is ANQGSEA in the germline V gene. CDR3 coding DNA: TGCAGCGTTGAAGATCCAAGGGTTCCGGACACCGGGGAGCTGTTTTTT. Residues: CSVEDPRVPDTGELFF.

This clonotype was counted only a few times. CDR3 sequence reads: CASSSLAGGRAQETQYF. Written as DNA, the CDR3 is TGTGCCAGCAGTAGCTTAGCGGGAGGGAGGGCACAAGAGACCCAGTACTTC. J is TRBJ2-5 and V is TRBV27; TRBD2 matches 11 bases. This CDR3 comprises 17 residues. The trim removed 5 bases at V and 2 bases at J, leaving 10 bases unmatched. Germline V gene data show CDR1 as MNHEY and CDR2 as SMNVEV (reference sequence).

This clonotype was seen ten or more times. The J gene is TRBJ1-1, the V gene TRBV15, with a tentative D call TRBD1 (5 bases). The CDR3 spans 16 residues. Trimming cost V 5 bases and J 1 base, with 17 bases left between them. Germline CDR1 reads LNHNV; CDR2 reads YYDKDF (reference sequence). DNA for the CDR3: TGTGCCACCAGCGGGGGGGAGGCAGGGACGAACACTGAAGCTTTCTTT. Its translation is CATSGGEAGTNTEAFF. Full variable domain (rest looked up from reference TRBV15 and TRBJ1-1): DAMVIQNPRYQVTQFGKPVTLSCSQTLNHNVMYWYQQKSSQAPKLLFHYYDKDFNNEADTPDNFQSRRPNTSFCFLDIRSPGLGDTAMYLCATSGGEAGTNTEAFFGQGTRLTVV.